This entry lists 28 T cell receptor beta chains sequenced from one sample in a study of blood T cell repertoires in COVID-19. Only in-frame clones appear in the TCRdb table, and some are missing; sequencing was by immunoSEQ multiplex PCR. The table includes approximately 220,000 clones, around 90% detected once. The sequenced material came from PBMCs or T cells enriched from blood (not recorded which). Receptors were obtained from a woman aged 30 to 39 with acute COVID-19.

A single count supports this clone. Here the CDR3 DNA reads TGCGCCAGCAGCTTGACAGGGCAAACTGAAGCTTTCTTT. Its translation: CASSLTGQTEAFF. The chain links TRBV5-1 to TRBJ1-1, with a weak D call TRBD1 (6 bases). The CDR3 length is 13 residues. CDR1 and CDR2 (germline): SGHRS, YFSETQ. The germline V and J ends were trimmed by 1 base and 5 bases, with 9 bases remaining between them.

The chain is built from TRBV7-9 and TRBJ2-3, with D possibly being TRBD2 (5 bases). CDR1 and CDR2 from the germline V gene are SEHNR and FQNEAQ (reference sequence). The CDR3 covers 16 residues. The V and J ends lost 2 bases and 7 bases respectively, with 19 bases between them. CDR3 amino acids: CASSLPEVQTKHTQYF. The CDR3 DNA reads TGTGCCAGCAGCTTACCCGAAGTTCAGACTAAACATACGCAGTATTTT.

The V call is TRBV18, the J call TRBJ2-7; 11 bases are shared with TRBD1. The junction had 14 bases not matched to a gene; V was cut back by 5 bases and J by 5 bases. CDR3 size: 17 residues. In germline, CDR1 is KGHSH, CDR2 LQKENI. The CDR3 sequence is CASSRDRGDLLGHEQYF. As DNA, the CDR3 is TGTGCCAGCTCAAGGGACAGGGGGGATTTGTTGGGCCACGAGCAGTACTTC.

The rearrangement uses TRBV27 and TRBJ2-1; D unclear. CDR3 size: 17 residues. Deletions cut 4 bases from V and 4 bases from J, with 20 bases between. Germline assignment: CDR1 MNHEY and CDR2 SMNVEV (reference sequence). The CDR3 DNA follows: TGTGCCAGCAGTTGGGTCGCCGTCAGCGCCCCGTACAATGAGCAGTTCTTC. Protein sequence: CASSWVAVSAPYNEQFF.

The chain links TRBV30 to TRBJ2-5; TRBD2 agrees at 7 bases. Trimming at V came to 3 bases and at J to 2 bases, leaving 6 bases not matched to a gene. From germline, CDR1 is GTSNPN and CDR2 SVGIG (reference sequence). The CDR3 covers 14 residues. Here the CDR3 DNA reads TGTGCCTGGAGAGTGCCGGGGGGTCAAGAGACCCAGTACTTC. It yields the protein CAWRVPGGQETQYF.

This clone has more than one count but fewer than ten. The gene calls are TRBV19 and TRBJ1-1, with D perhaps matching TRBD1 (6 bases). The V and J ends lost 1 base and 11 bases respectively, with 14 bases between them. This CDR3 has 13 residues. Germline V gives CDR1 LNHDA, CDR2 SQIVND (reference sequence). The CDR3 region is CASSIVQGRRAFF. CDR3 nucleotide sequence: TGTGCCAGTAGTATAGTTCAGGGGAGACGCGCTTTCTTT.

Remarks on this clone: Mismatch with germline at one junction end may stem from a read error. The CDR3 nucleotides are TGTGCCAGCAGCACCAGGACAGGGGGCTTGGACTTT. This translates into CASSTRTGGLDF. This rearrangement joins TRBV9 to TRBJ1-1; 11 positions agree with TRBD1. Germline CDR1 is SGDLS and CDR2 is YYNGEE. This CDR3 region has 12 residues.

This chain uses TRBV11-3 with TRBJ1-6; D is uncertain. Germline V lookup: CDR1 SGHNT, CDR2 YENEEA. This CDR3 has 14 residues. Trimming shortened V by 1 base and J by 6 bases, and 7 bases separated the two germline ends. CDR3 in amino acids: CASSLGAINSPLHF. The CDR3 coding sequence is TGTGCCAGCAGCTTAGGGGCGATTAATTCACCCCTCCACTTT.

The chain couples TRBV4-1 to TRBJ2-1; weak D call: TRBD2 (7 bases). Trimming pared 1 base from V and 4 bases from J, leaving 14 bases between. There are 16 residues in the CDR3. In germline, CDR1 is MGHRA, CDR2 YSYEKL. The CDR3 loop reads CASSQGRGGLYNEQFF. Written as DNA, the CDR3 is TGCGCCAGCAGCCAAGGACGCGGGGGCCTTTACAATGAGCAGTTCTTC.

This clone has only a few counts. This sequence joins TRBV7-9 and TRBJ1-1; the D is unclear. Germline CDR1 and CDR2: SEHNR and FQNEAQ (reference sequence). V dropped 1 base and J dropped 5 bases, with 11 bases sitting between them. This CDR3 has 14 amino acids. CDR3: CASSLDAGATEAFF. The CDR3 coding sequence is TGTGCCAGCAGCTTAGATGCAGGCGCAACTGAAGCTTTCTTT.

The chain is built from TRBV15 and TRBJ2-5; 8 bases are a match to TRBD2. The germline V gene has CDR1 LNHNV and CDR2 YYDKDF (reference sequence). The CDR3 is made up of 15 amino acids. The trim removed 2 bases at V and 1 base at J, leaving 3 bases unmatched. The CDR3 sequence: CATSRTGGAQETQYF. CDR3 sequence (DNA): TGTGCCACCAGCAGAACCGGGGGGGCCCAAGAGACCCAGTACTTC.

The chain recombines TRBV5-5 with TRBJ1-5, with no clear D. Trimming took off 3 bases at V and 0 bases at J, with 16 bases between the two ends. CDR1 and CDR2 (germline): SGHKS, YYEKEE (reference sequence). This CDR3 comprises 17 residues. In DNA, the CDR3 is TGTGCCAGCAGCTGGGAGATGACCGTTTATAGCAATCAGCCCCAGCATTTT. Amino acids: CASSWEMTVYSNQPQHF. Full variable domain (rest looked up from reference TRBV5-5 and TRBJ1-5): DAGVTQSPTHLIKTRGQQVTLRCSPISGHKSVSWYQQVLGQGPQFIFQYYEKEERGRGNFPDRFSARQFPNYSSELNVNALLLGDSALYLCASSWEMTVYSNQPQHFGDGTRLSIL.

This chain uses TRBV7-9 with TRBJ2-3, with 7 bases aligning to TRBD1. The ends lost 4 bases at V and 2 bases at J; junction bases unmatched: 12. There are 17 residues in the CDR3. The germline V gene has CDR1 SEHNR and CDR2 FQNEAQ (reference sequence). The DNA for the CDR3 is TGTGCCAGCAGCTCCCAGTCTAGGGACAGAGCCACAGATACGCAGTATTTT. As protein: CASSSQSRDRATDTQYF.

This chain connects TRBV7-2 to TRBJ1-4; D gene ambiguous. Per the germline V gene, CDR1 is SGHTA and CDR2 is FQGNSA. V was cut by 1 base and J by 5 bases, with 8 bases left in between. This CDR3 spans 14 amino acids. The CDR3 nucleotides are TGTGCCAGCAGCTTAGTGGGCCTCAATGAAAAACTGTTTTTT. The encoded protein is CASSLVGLNEKLFF.

The chain uses TRBV5-1 and TRBJ1-3, with D uncertain. Trimming shortened V by 4 bases and J by 8 bases, and 22 bases separated the two germline ends. The CDR3 length is 16 residues. Germline assignment: CDR1 SGHRS and CDR2 YFSETQ. The DNA of the CDR3 is TGCGCCAGCAGCAATATTAAGGCCGGCACCCGGGACACCATATATTTT. Amino acid sequence: CASSNIKAGTRDTIYF.

A single count supports this clone. One end of the junction fails to match germline, which may point to a read error. The V call is TRBV7-7, the J call TRBJ1-3; the match to TRBD1 covers 8 bases. Germline assignment: CDR1 SSHAT and CDR2 FNYEAQ (reference sequence). The CDR3 extends over 17 amino acids. DNA of the CDR3: TGTGCTAGCAGCACCCCGACAGGGGATCACTCTGGAAACACCATATATTTT. Residues: CASSTPTGDHSGNTIYF.

This sequence joins TRBV5-4 and TRBJ1-1; D perhaps matches TRBD1 (5 bases). The germline CDR1 and CDR2 sequences are SGHNT and YYREEE (reference sequence). The CDR3 consists of 15 residues. Trimming cost V 4 bases and J 10 bases, with 23 bases left between them. CDR3 amino acids: CASSPAGQAGLGAFF. CDR3 sequence (DNA): TGTGCCAGCAGCCCGGCGGGGCAGGCCGGCCTGGGAGCTTTCTTT.

This chain connects TRBV7-2 to TRBJ2-7; D uncertain. CDR1 SGHTA and CDR2 FQGNSA come from the germline V gene. The CDR3 is 14 residues long. The V gene lost 1 base and the J gene lost 3 bases, with 10 bases spanning the gap. This CDR3 is CASSLEAILYEQYF. The CDR3 DNA follows: TGTGCCAGCAGCTTAGAAGCGATACTCTACGAGCAGTACTTC.

This clone was seen once. The rearrangement uses TRBV10-3 and TRBJ1-4, with D perhaps TRBD1 (5 bases). CDR1 is ENHRY, CDR2 SYGVKD, per germline. Deletions cut 2 bases from V and 6 bases from J, with 7 bases between. The length of the CDR3 is 13 residues. CDR3 sequence (DNA): TGTGCCATCAGTGAGATGGGGCATGAAAAACTGTTTTTT. It codes for CAISEMGHEKLFF.

This clone was seen a single time. The gene calls are TRBV9 and TRBJ2-3, with no clear D. Germline lookup yields CDR1 SGDLS and CDR2 YYNGEE. V lost 4 bases and J 4 bases, leaving 7 bases between the germline ends. This CDR3 spans 12 amino acids. The CDR3 spells CASSPPADTQYF. CDR3 nucleotide sequence: TGTGCCAGCAGCCCCCCTGCAGATACGCAGTATTTT.

V usage is TRBV11-2 and J usage is TRBJ2-7, with 9 bases identical to TRBD1. This CDR3 has 15 amino acids. V lost 4 bases, J lost 5 bases, and 9 bases stayed unmatched. CDR1 is SGHAT and CDR2 is FQNNGV in the germline V gene. The CDR3 sequence: CASSSNRGRRHEQYF. The CDR3 DNA is TGTGCCAGCAGCTCAAACAGGGGGCGTCGCCACGAGCAGTACTTC.

The rearrangement links TRBV15 to TRBJ2-7; possible D gene TRBD2, 5 bases. The CDR3 is 15 residues long. Germline-derived CDR1 and CDR2 are LNHNV and YYDKDF (reference sequence). Trimming pared 0 bases from V and 5 bases from J, leaving 14 bases between. The CDR3 reads CATSRDRGAEDEQYF. Written as DNA, the CDR3 is TGTGCCACCAGCAGAGATCGGGGAGCAGAAGACGAGCAGTACTTC.

V gene TRBV19 combines with J gene TRBJ1-1; possible D gene TRBD1, 5 bases. CDR1 and CDR2 from the germline V gene are LNHDA and SQIVND (reference sequence). This CDR3 has 14 residues. Trimming removed 6 bases from V and 4 bases from J, with 15 bases in between. CDR3 nucleotides: TGTGCCAGTAGGCACCAGGGCAGGAGCACTGAAGCTTTCTTT. Residues: CASRHQGRSTEAFF.

This clone was detected once. The chain is built from TRBV18 and TRBJ1-1; D possibly corresponds to TRBD1 (6 bases). The CDR3 contains 15 residues. V was clipped by 6 bases and J by 5 bases, with 19 bases between them. Per germline, CDR1 KGHSH and CDR2 LQKENI. CDR3 region: CASSYGGARETEAFF. The CDR3 nucleotides are TGTGCCAGCTCGTATGGGGGGGCCCGGGAGACTGAAGCTTTCTTT.

The chain carries TRBV4-1 and TRBJ2-1, with 10 bases that match TRBD2. Germline CDR1 MGHRA, CDR2 YSYEKL. The length of the CDR3 is 15 residues. Losses at the gene ends were 0 bases for V and 8 bases for J; bases not matched to a gene: 4. CDR3 DNA sequence: TGCGCCAGCAGCCAAGATTTAAGCGGGGGGGATGAGCAGTTCTTC. It yields the protein CASSQDLSGGDEQFF.

The V and J genes are TRBV10-2 and TRBJ1-1; D is possibly TRBD1 (5 bases). Deletions cut 6 bases from V and 4 bases from J, with 18 bases between. Looked up from germline, CDR1 is WSHSY and CDR2 is SAAADI. The CDR3 is 15 amino acids. As DNA, the CDR3 is TGCGCCAGCAGAGACCCGGACTACGGGGGCACTGAAGCTTTCTTT. Protein: CASRDPDYGGTEAFF.

The rearrangement links TRBV7-9 to TRBJ1-4; D is unclear. Germline CDR1 SEHNR, CDR2 FQNEAQ (reference sequence). The length of the CDR3 is 17 residues. Trimming cost V 1 base and J 7 bases, with 19 bases left between them. DNA for the CDR3: TGTGCCAGCAGCTTAGGTTCTGAGGGCGCCGATCGTGAAAAACTGTTTTTT. Encoded protein: CASSLGSEGADREKLFF.

This sequence joins TRBV5-4 and TRBJ1-2; tentatively, D is TRBD1 (5 bases). Germline V lookup: CDR1 SGHNT, CDR2 YYREEE (reference sequence). The CDR3 is 15 residues long. Trimming removed 2 bases at V and 5 bases at J, with 16 bases between. The CDR3 DNA is TGTGCCAGCAGCTTCGGACAAGCAGTTTCGTATGGCTACACCTTC. The encoded protein is CASSFGQAVSYGYTF.